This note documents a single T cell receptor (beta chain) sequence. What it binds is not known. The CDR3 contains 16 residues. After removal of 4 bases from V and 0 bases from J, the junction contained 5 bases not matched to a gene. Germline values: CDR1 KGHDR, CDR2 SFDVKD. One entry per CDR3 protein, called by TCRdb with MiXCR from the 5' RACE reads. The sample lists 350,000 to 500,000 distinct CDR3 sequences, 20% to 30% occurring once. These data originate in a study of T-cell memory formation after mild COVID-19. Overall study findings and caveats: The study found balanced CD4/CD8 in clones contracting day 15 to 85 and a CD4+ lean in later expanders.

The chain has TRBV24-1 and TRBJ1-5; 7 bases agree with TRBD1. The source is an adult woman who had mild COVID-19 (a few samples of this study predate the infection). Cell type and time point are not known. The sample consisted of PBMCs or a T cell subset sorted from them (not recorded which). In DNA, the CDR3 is TGTGCCACCAGTGAGGGACAGACTTATAGCAATCAGCCCCAGCATTTT. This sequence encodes CATSEGQTYSNQPQHF.